The 32 T cell receptor beta chains reported below all come from one sample, sequenced in a study of beta chain features in type 1 diabetes. The sequenced template was cDNA made from the entire isolated RNA. Measured with immunoSEQ multiplex PCR; TCRdb has only the in-frame clones, and not every one. The sample carries 200,000 to 250,000 clones, under 70% recorded once. Source material: naive CD4+ T cells from blood. These receptors came from a man younger than 45 in good health.

The gene calls are TRBV9 and TRBJ2-2; no definite D call. The V end lost 0 bases, the J end lost 4 bases, and 10 bases lay between the germline ends. The CDR3 extends over 15 amino acids. Germline CDR1 reads SGDLS; CDR2 reads YYNGEE. CDR3 nucleotides: TGTGCCAGCAGCGTAGATCGAGCGCGCACCGGGGAGCTGTTTTTT. Amino acids: CASSVDRARTGELFF.

The chain recombines TRBV29-1 with TRBJ2-2; 9 bases agree with TRBD1. Germline assignment: CDR1 SQVTM and CDR2 ANQGSEA. With 4 bases clipped from V and 3 bases from J, the junction kept 3 bases outside the gene matches. This CDR3 has 14 amino acids. The CDR3 spells CSVGDRGYTGELFF. The CDR3 DNA sequence: TGCAGCGTTGGAGACAGGGGGTACACCGGGGAGCTGTTTTTT.

CDR3 sequence reads: CASSLVGQGASEQYF. CDR3 nucleotide sequence: TGCGCCAGCAGCTTGGTGGGACAGGGGGCTTCCGAGCAGTACTTC. The chain is built from TRBV5-1 and TRBJ2-7; 12 nucleotides line up with TRBD1. There are 15 residues in the CDR3. V was pared by 0 bases and J by 6 bases, with 4 bases of the junction left unmatched. Germline CDR1 and CDR2: SGHRS and YFSETQ.

There are a few counts of this clone. This sequence joins TRBV4-1 and TRBJ2-5; D is undetermined. V dropped 2 bases and J dropped 5 bases, with 9 bases sitting between them. Per germline, CDR1 MGHRA and CDR2 YSYEKL. This CDR3 spans 13 amino acids. For the CDR3, the DNA is TGCGCCAGCAGCCAATTATATCGGGAGACCCAGTACTTC. Translated: CASSQLYRETQYF.

V is TRBV5-6 and J is TRBJ2-5; D uncertain. V was pared by 0 bases and J by 5 bases, with 8 bases between. Germline loops: CDR1 SGHDT, CDR2 YYEEEE. The CDR3 is made up of 13 amino acids. CDR3 amino acids: CASSLVLEETQYF. CDR3 nucleotide sequence: TGTGCCAGCAGCTTGGTCCTAGAGGAGACCCAGTACTTC. Variable domain in full (rest from reference TRBV5-6 and TRBJ2-5): DAGVTQSPTHLIKTRGQQVTLRCSPKSGHDTVSWYQQALGQGPQFIFQYYEEEERQRGNFPDRFSGHQFPNYSSELNVNALLLGDSALYLCASSLVLEETQYFGPGTRLLVL.

As DNA, the CDR3 is TGTGCCAGCAGCTACCGGGACAGGGGCCGCGAGACCCAGTACTTC. Residues: CASSYRDRGRETQYF. The J gene is TRBJ2-5, the V gene TRBV7-6, with TRBD1 matching over 10 bases. V was pared by 4 bases and J by 5 bases, with 7 bases of the junction left unmatched. The germline V gene has CDR1 SGHVS and CDR2 FNYEAQ. The CDR3 length is 15 residues.

The J gene is TRBJ2-2, the V gene TRBV6-6; D gene unclear. The V end lost 5 bases, the J end lost 7 bases, and 14 bases lay between the germline ends. CDR3 length: 14 amino acids. The V gene's germline CDR1 is MNHNY and CDR2 SVGAGI (reference sequence). The CDR3 loop reads CASSTDQSLGELFF. The CDR3 DNA reads TGTGCCAGCAGTACCGATCAGTCACTCGGGGAGCTGTTTTTT.

The rearrangement links TRBV20-1 to TRBJ2-7, with a weak D call TRBD2 (5 bases). In germline, CDR1 is DFQATT, CDR2 SNEGSKA (reference sequence). Trimming took 4 bases from V and 4 from J, leaving 8 bases between them. CDR3 length equals 11 residues. The CDR3: CSATEGYEQYF. The CDR3 coding sequence is TGCAGTGCTACAGAGGGTTACGAGCAGTACTTC.

The chain combines TRBV9 with TRBJ2-7; 8 bases agree with TRBD2. The CDR3 consists of 14 residues. In germline, CDR1 is SGDLS, CDR2 YYNGEE. V shed 4 bases, J shed 1 base, and the junction held 4 bases outside the gene matches. In DNA, the CDR3 is TGTGCCAGCAGCATTAGCGGGACTTCCTACGAGCAGTACTTC. As protein: CASSISGTSYEQYF.

This sequence joins TRBV10-3 and TRBJ2-1, with 7 bases aligning to TRBD2. Germline CDR1 and CDR2: ENHRY and SYGVKD. J gave up 3 bases and V 8 bases, and 7 bases lay outside the gene matches. This CDR3 has 14 residues. The CDR3 DNA is TGTGCCATCGGAGGAGAGCGGGACTACAATGAGCAGTTCTTC. It encodes CAIGGERDYNEQFF.

As regards this clone: Within the sample, other DNA sequences also encode this same CDR3. The gene calls are TRBV20-1 and TRBJ2-1; perhaps D is TRBD1 or TRBD2 (6 bases each). CDR3 length: 11 amino acids. Looked up from germline, CDR1 is DFQATT and CDR2 is SNEGSKA (reference sequence). V shed 6 bases and J shed 5 bases, with 8 bases lying between them. CDR3 protein: CSAGGHNEQFF. Written as DNA, the CDR3 is TGCAGTGCAGGGGGGCACAATGAGCAGTTCTTC.

The chain couples TRBV30 to TRBJ2-5; 7 bases map to TRBD1. Looked up from germline, CDR1 is GTSNPN and CDR2 is SVGIG (reference sequence). The CDR3 contains 13 residues. With 5 bases clipped from V and 2 bases from J, the junction kept 5 bases outside the gene matches. The CDR3 DNA reads as TGTGCCTGGGGGGGACAGTTTCAAGAGACCCAGTACTTC. This codes for CAWGGQFQETQYF.

The chain carries TRBV29-1 and TRBJ2-2; unclear D gene. Per germline, CDR1 SQVTM and CDR2 ANQGSEA. This CDR3 spans 15 amino acids. Trimming shortened V by 4 bases and J by 0 bases, and 12 bases separated the two germline ends. The CDR3 spells CSVAIGLTNTGELFF. The CDR3, as DNA: TGCAGCGTTGCAATAGGGCTTACGAACACCGGGGAGCTGTTTTTT.

A single count supports this clone. The chain has TRBV9 and TRBJ2-5; D assignment may be TRBD1 or TRBD2 (5 bases each). Deletions cut 4 bases from V and 4 bases from J, with 14 bases between. Looked up from germline, CDR1 is SGDLS and CDR2 is YYNGEE. This CDR3 is 14 amino acids long. This chain's CDR3 is CASSWGKGLETQYF. As DNA, the CDR3 is TGTGCCAGCAGCTGGGGGAAGGGTCTAGAGACCCAGTACTTC.

The chain links TRBV25-1 to TRBJ2-1; maybe TRBD1 (6 bases). Trimming pared 2 bases from V and 8 bases from J, leaving 13 bases between. This CDR3 is built from 14 residues. The germline gives CDR1 MGHDK, CDR2 SYGVNS. DNA of the CDR3: TGTGCCAGCAGTGAAGGACCAGGGGCCGATGAGCAGTTCTTC. This translates into CASSEGPGADEQFF.

The rearrangement links TRBV30 to TRBJ1-4, with TRBD1 as a possible D gene (6 bases). Deletions cut 4 bases from V and 3 bases from J, with 12 bases between. In germline, CDR1 is GTSNPN, CDR2 SVGIG (reference sequence). There are 14 residues in the CDR3. CDR3 protein: CAWNSGESNEKLFF. DNA of the CDR3: TGTGCCTGGAACTCAGGGGAATCTAATGAAAAACTGTTTTTT.

About this clone itself: The sample carries other DNA sequences with the same CDR3. This rearrangement joins TRBV4-2 to TRBJ2-5; D unclear. This CDR3 spans 13 amino acids. V lost 1 base, J lost 4 bases, and 7 bases lay in between. The germline gives CDR1 LGHNA, CDR2 YNFKEQ. The CDR3 DNA follows: TGTGCCAGCAGCCAAGGTTTAGGAGAGACCCAGTACTTC. Its translation is CASSQGLGETQYF.

The chain is built from TRBV30 and TRBJ1-4; D is unclear. The V end lost 0 bases, the J end lost 6 bases, and 11 bases lay between the germline ends. Germline loops: CDR1 GTSNPN, CDR2 SVGIG (reference sequence). This CDR3 is built from 14 residues. CDR3 coding DNA: TGTGCCTGGAGTGTATGGGGTCGAGATGAAAAACTGTTTTTT. Amino acids: CAWSVWGRDEKLFF.

The genes are TRBV11-2 and TRBJ2-7, with D possibly matching TRBD2 (5 bases). Germline CDR1 reads SGHAT; CDR2 reads FQNNGV. V lost 5 bases and J lost 2, with 10 bases in between. The CDR3 is made up of 13 amino acids. The CDR3 spells CASSPRAAYEQYF. Here the CDR3 DNA reads TGTGCCAGCAGCCCTAGAGCGGCCTACGAGCAGTACTTC.

About this clone: The junction differs from germline at one of its ends, possibly a read error. V is TRBV15 and J is TRBJ2-3, with 14 bases fitting TRBD2. CDR3 length equals 17 residues. Germline V gives CDR1 LNHNV, CDR2 YYDKDF (reference sequence). Here the CDR3 DNA reads TGTGCCACCAGCGGAGAGGGGACTAGCGGGAGCTATCTGGAGCAGTATTTT. Amino acid sequence: CATSGEGTSGSYLEQYF.

The V and J genes are TRBV20-1 and TRBJ1-1; 7 bases map to TRBD1. Germline assignment: CDR1 DFQATT and CDR2 SNEGSKA (reference sequence). Trimming cost V 5 bases and J 8 bases; bases outside gene matches: 5. The CDR3 has 11 residues. CDR3: CSAHPGQEAFF. CDR3 nucleotide sequence: TGCAGTGCTCACCCGGGACAGGAAGCTTTCTTT.

This CDR3 reads CASSQDRRYTDTQYF. CDR3 bases: TGCGCCAGCAGCCAAGACCGACGGTACACAGATACGCAGTATTTT. The chain employs TRBV4-1 and TRBJ2-3, with D unclear. Trimming shortened V by 0 bases and J by 2 bases, and 9 bases separated the two germline ends. The CDR3 is 15 amino acids. Germline CDR1 and CDR2: MGHRA and YSYEKL.

In this sample, this clone turned up a few times. V and J are TRBV12-2 and TRBJ2-1; no DNA check was done on the table's D call, TRBD2. TRBV12-2 is given as a pseudogene. The CDR3 covers 16 residues. CDR3 in amino acids: CASRLDSGGSPNEQFF. The CDR3, as DNA: TGTGCAAGTCGCTTAGACTCAGGAGGGAGCCCCAATGAGCAGTTCTTC.

The chain carries TRBV28 and TRBJ2-3; 7 bases align to TRBD2. Germline CDR1 and CDR2: MDHEN and SYDVKM. V gave up 5 bases and J gave up 4 bases; unmatched junction bases: 6. The CDR3 extends over 14 amino acids. CDR3 DNA: TGTGCCAGCAGTCTACCGGGGGGTTCAGATACGCAGTATTTT. Amino acid sequence: CASSLPGGSDTQYF.

As DNA, the CDR3 is TGCAGCGTTGCAGGGGGATTCGGGTCAGCCAAAAACATTCAGTACTTC. This sequence encodes CSVAGGFGSAKNIQYF. The chain has TRBV29-1 and TRBJ2-4, with 7 bases aligning to TRBD1. V shed 4 bases and J 0 bases; nucleotides not matched to a gene: 9. The germline V gene encodes CDR1 SQVTM and CDR2 ANQGSEA. This CDR3 contains 16 residues.

The rearrangement joins TRBV25-1 to TRBJ2-5; TRBD1 matches 10 bases. The germline CDR1 and CDR2 sequences are MGHDK and SYGVNS. This CDR3 has 15 residues. V gave up 3 bases and J gave up 2 bases; unmatched junction bases: 3. CDR3 residues: CASSDPGQGQETQYF. The CDR3 DNA sequence: TGTGCCAGCAGTGACCCGGGACAGGGGCAAGAGACCCAGTACTTC.

This clone has only a few counts. This chain connects TRBV30 to TRBJ2-3; D is possibly TRBD1 or TRBD2 (5 bases each). The CDR3 runs 16 residues. Germline V gene data show CDR1 as GTSNPN and CDR2 as SVGIG (reference sequence). V lost 1 base to trimming and J lost 5 bases, with 19 bases between them. This chain's CDR3 is CAWSAGTANLGDTQYF. The CDR3 coding sequence is TGTGCCTGGAGTGCCGGGACCGCCAATCTTGGAGATACGCAGTATTTT.

The chain uses TRBV5-6 and TRBJ2-4; D is ambiguous. CDR3 length: 14 amino acids. CDR1 and CDR2 (germline): SGHDT, YYEEEE. Trimming removed 4 bases at V and 0 bases at J, with 8 bases between. CDR3 coding DNA: TGTGCCAGCAGCAGGTTGGTAGCCAAAAACATTCAGTACTTC. Residues: CASSRLVAKNIQYF.

This clone was seen just once. The chain employs TRBV7-8 and TRBJ2-7, with 11 bases lining up with TRBD2. After removal of 5 bases from V and 2 bases from J, the junction contained 5 bases not matched to a gene. The CDR3 sequence is 15 residues long. Germline CDR1 reads SGHVS; CDR2 reads FQNEAQ. The chain's CDR3 is CASSIGTSGAYEQYF. The CDR3 nucleotides read TGTGCCAGCAGCATTGGGACTAGCGGAGCCTACGAGCAGTACTTC.

The genes are TRBV4-1 and TRBJ2-7; D gene uncertain. The CDR3 covers 13 residues. Germline V gene lookup returns CDR1 MGHRA and CDR2 YSYEKL. The V end lost 0 bases, the J end lost 4 bases, and 7 bases lay between the germline ends. The CDR3: CASSQEVRYEQYF. The CDR3 DNA is TGCGCCAGCAGCCAAGAAGTACGGTACGAGCAGTACTTC.

This clone was picked up one time. V is TRBV9 and J is TRBJ1-1; unclear D gene. The V and J ends lost 0 bases and 1 base respectively, with 7 bases between them. CDR3 size: 14 residues. Germline CDR1 reads SGDLS; CDR2 reads YYNGEE. The CDR3 sequence is CASSVEVENTEAFF. As DNA, the CDR3 is TGTGCCAGCAGCGTAGAGGTCGAGAACACTGAAGCTTTCTTT.

This clone was detected only a few times. V and J are TRBV29-1 and TRBJ2-1; D gene uncertain. CDR1 and CDR2 from the germline V gene are SQVTM and ANQGSEA. This CDR3 region has 12 residues. Trimming took 4 bases from V and 0 from J, leaving 4 bases between them. CDR3 amino acids: CSVARSYNEQFF. The CDR3 DNA follows: TGCAGCGTTGCTCGCTCCTACAATGAGCAGTTCTTC.